This note documents a single TCR beta chain sequence. A single count supports this clone. What this receptor recognizes is not known. No base quality values were provided; no much bigger clone lies one nucleotide off. These data belong to a study of blood T cell repertoires in COVID-19 (TCRdb year 2020). Notes on the research overall: Collaborator samples came from the United States, Italy and Spain and covered acute and convalescent phases of COVID-19. The prospective study material was composed of cDNA or gDNA derived from T cells, B-cell-depleted T cells, or PBMCs. Subjects who had been exposed to COVID-19, were actively infected with it, or had recovered from it provided the deeply sampled blood TCRbeta repertoires that made up the dataset. The repertoires were released in a freely available public database intended as a resource for research on the immune response to SARS-CoV-2. The samples were drawn from two sources: the first 160 participants of the ongoing ImmuneRACE study, and approximately 1,300 subjects contributed by 6 global collaborators. A de-identified subject ID, COVID-19 status, age in years and sex were almost always included in the sample metadata. Where HLA class I and class II types were available, the types were taken from metadata supplied by the sample provider, not from assay-based typing. Study-wide conclusions, independent of this receptor: The amount of clinical and demographic metadata varied by source and participant and was provided uncurated.

The CDR3 starts with the cysteine, ends with the phenylalanine, and has 17 residues. Only the CDR3 portion is preserved as DNA: 51 bases, with reading frame beginning at the first base. V drops 3 bases and J drops 6 bases, leaving 21 bases in between. The germline V gene provides CDR1 MDHEN and CDR2 SYDVKM. The collaborating institutions used their own protocols to collect whole blood in K2EDTA tubes. Collaborator samples were shipped for TCRbeta analysis as frozen whole blood, isolated PBMCs, or DNA extracted from either sample type. TCRbeta CDR3 regions were amplified from genomic DNA by means of the immunoSEQ Assay, a bias-controlled multiplex PCR. On the authors' methods: Within the assay, amplification of reference gene primers was used to estimate how many nucleated cells each sample contained. To quantify the absolute abundance of each unique TCRbeta CDR3 rearrangement, sequence reads were collapsed and filtered. For each sample, productive Simpson clonality was calculated as the square root of Simpson's diversity index across productive rearrangements. As stored in TCRdb, this immuneACCESS dataset retains in-frame rearrangements with V and J assigned. A fraction of the clones does not appear; measured against another copy, unresolved V genes explain less than half of the discrepancy, and the remainder lacks a known reason. V, J and clone size are those of that table, while D and trimming were read from the DNA. This sample comprises some 340,000 clones, around 88% of them detected only once. Together, the top ten hold under 3% of the sample.

This receptor chain uses TRBV28 and TRBJ1-5; matching of 6 bases hints at TRBD1 as the D gene. This sequence originates from a man aged 25 to 40 with active or convalescent COVID-19. Sequencing was done on a sample of peripheral blood. The CDR3 reads CASSFGQGWTGSQPQHF. The DNA sequence is TGTGCCAGCAGTTTCGGGCAGGGGTGGACTGGAAGTCAGCCCCAGCATTTT.